This T cell receptor (beta chain) was captured by sequencing in a study of CD4+ T cells in melanoma. Study-level findings and limits: Diverse differentiation states were reported for melanoma neoantigen-specific CD4+ T cells.

This clone has just one count. What it binds is unknown. Libraries were prepared by immunoSEQ multiplex PCR; TCRdb keeps only in-frame clonotypes and omits some of them. The table includes 9,500 to 10,000 clones, less than 75% detected once. The material sequenced was cells from a culture (not recorded whether cultured in vitro). The clonotype was recovered from a human donor with melanoma.

For the CDR3, the DNA is TGTGCCAGCAGCCAAGATCCCGGGGGTGAAAAACTGTTTTTT. This codes for CASSQDPGGEKLFF. V usage is TRBV4-2 and J usage is TRBJ1-4; a weak D match, TRBD1 (5 bases). V was cut by 0 bases and J by 7 bases, with 9 bases left in between. The germline V gene has CDR1 LGHNA and CDR2 YNFKEQ. The CDR3 consists of 14 residues.